The 20 T cell receptor beta chains in this list originate from one sample, sequenced in a study of cytomegalovirus exposure and HLA in healthy donors. Use of 60 Vbeta and 13 Jbeta primers characterized the PCR. Profiled with immunoSEQ multiplex PCR; TCRdb holds only in-frame clones, not every one. The sample contains 150,000 to 200,000 clones, roughly three quarters of which appear only once. Input material: PBMCs. Receptors were obtained from a woman between 45 and 60 years old in good health and CMV-seronegative.

The CDR3 DNA follows: TGTGCCAGCAGTACAGGGGCCTATGGCTACACCTTC. This codes for CASSTGAYGYTF. This chain uses TRBV28 with TRBJ1-2; the match to TRBD1 covers 7 bases. The CDR3 sequence is 12 residues long. The germline V gene has CDR1 MDHEN and CDR2 SYDVKM. V lost 5 bases, J lost 4 bases, and 1 base stayed unmatched.

Worth noting for this clone: A read error may account for a junction end that differs from germline. The chain employs TRBV4-2 and TRBJ1-2; weak D call: TRBD1 (5 bases). CDR3 length: 14 amino acids. Per germline, CDR1 LGHNA and CDR2 YNFKEQ. DNA for the CDR3: TGTGCCAACAGCCAAGATTCAGGGTCCGATGGCTACACCTTC. It yields the protein CANSQDSGSDGYTF.

The chain carries TRBV7-8 and TRBJ1-6; TRBD1 matches 9 bases. There are 15 residues in the CDR3. After removal of 5 bases from V and 9 bases from J, the junction contained 8 bases not matched to a gene. CDR1 is SGHVS and CDR2 is FQNEAQ in the germline V gene. The CDR3 nucleotides read TGTGCCAGCAGCGGAGACAGGGGGTTCGGTTCACCCCTCCACTTT. It translates to CASSGDRGFGSPLHF.

The chain employs TRBV19 and TRBJ1-1, with D unresolved. The germline gives CDR1 LNHDA, CDR2 SQIVND (reference sequence). Trimming removed 5 bases from V and 13 bases from J, with 20 bases in between. CDR3 size: 13 residues. CDR3 loop: CASSDGLSGRGFF. DNA of the CDR3: TGTGCCAGTAGTGATGGTCTTTCCGGGAGAGGTTTCTTT.

The J gene is TRBJ1-1, the V gene TRBV5-4; D uncertain. V lost 2 bases and J 1 base, leaving 12 bases between the germline ends. Per the germline V gene, CDR1 is SGHNT and CDR2 is YYREEE (reference sequence). This CDR3 contains 15 residues. DNA of the CDR3: TGTGCCAGCAGCTTAGTCCACAATCGGAACACTGAAGCTTTCTTT. This encodes CASSLVHNRNTEAFF.

This chain links TRBV4-1 with TRBJ1-1; 8 bases fit TRBD1. The CDR3 has 16 amino acids. The germline gives CDR1 MGHRA, CDR2 YSYEKL. Trimming removed 4 bases from V and 1 base from J; junction bases left unmatched: 8. The CDR3 sequence is CASSPSQGQANTEAFF. As DNA, the CDR3 is TGCGCCAGCAGCCCGTCGCAGGGACAGGCGAACACTGAAGCTTTCTTT.

The chain is built from TRBV7-2 and TRBJ2-2, with D possibly matching TRBD1 (6 bases). The CDR3 length is 15 residues. V lost 5 bases, J lost 4 bases, and 14 bases lay in between. Germline loops: CDR1 SGHTA, CDR2 FQGNSA. CDR3: CASSRRQGTTGELFF. DNA of the CDR3: TGTGCCAGCAGCCGCAGGCAGGGGACCACCGGGGAGCTGTTTTTT.

Comments on this clone: At one boundary the junction diverges from the germline segment, which might be a read error. The chain employs TRBV7-9 and TRBJ1-5; TRBD1 is a possible D gene (5 bases). Germline-derived CDR1 and CDR2 are SEHNR and FQNEAQ (reference sequence). CDR3 size: 17 residues. CDR3 nucleotides: TGTTCCAGCAGCCCTCATCAGGGCGACCCTAGCAATCAGCCCCAGCATTTT. The encoded protein is CSSSPHQGDPSNQPQHF.

The V call is TRBV6-6, the J call TRBJ1-5; the match to TRBD1 covers 8 bases. The CDR3 runs to 13 residues. Unmatched junction bases numbered 4, after V lost 6 bases and J lost 6 bases. The germline V gene has CDR1 MNHNY and CDR2 SVGAGI (reference sequence). The CDR3 DNA reads as TGTGCCAGCAGAAGACAGGGGCGTCAGCCCCAGCATTTT. Its translation is CASRRQGRQPQHF.

In this sample, this clone turned up once. CDR3 nucleotide sequence: TGTGCCAGCTCCTCGGGGTTCTCCTACAATGAGCAGTTCTTC. Protein product: CASSSGFSYNEQFF. This chain uses TRBV18 with TRBJ2-1; possibly TRBD2 for D (5 bases). This CDR3 region has 14 residues. The germline V and J ends were trimmed by 6 bases and 0 bases, with 9 bases remaining between them. Germline assignment: CDR1 KGHSH and CDR2 LQKENI.

The V call is TRBV7-6, the J call TRBJ2-5; 7 positions agree with TRBD2. CDR1 is SGHVS, CDR2 FNYEAQ, per germline. The ends lost 0 bases at V and 5 bases at J; junction bases unmatched: 0. This CDR3 contains 13 residues. The CDR3 DNA reads as TGTGCCAGCAGCTTAGCGGGGGGGGAGACCCAGTACTTC. This gives the protein CASSLAGGETQYF.

The genes are TRBV30 and TRBJ1-2; D remains ambiguous. The V gene's germline CDR1 is GTSNPN and CDR2 SVGIG (reference sequence). CDR3 length: 11 amino acids. Trimming cost V 3 bases and J 2 bases, with 4 bases left between them. The CDR3 loop reads CAWSLNYGYTF. The CDR3 coding sequence is TGTGCCTGGAGCCTCAACTATGGCTACACCTTC.

This chain joins TRBV28 and TRBJ1-6; D is possibly TRBD1 (5 bases). The length of the CDR3 is 16 residues. Germline assignment: CDR1 MDHEN and CDR2 SYDVKM. V lost 2 bases, J lost 5 bases, and 13 bases lay in between. The CDR3 sequence is CASSLLPRANNSPLHF. CDR3 DNA sequence: TGTGCCAGCAGTTTACTCCCCAGGGCTAATAATTCACCCCTCCACTTT.

The chain uses TRBV19 and TRBJ2-1; no clear D. The CDR3 has 12 residues. Trimming removed 7 bases from V and 0 bases from J, with 4 bases in between. Germline lookup yields CDR1 LNHDA and CDR2 SQIVND (reference sequence). The CDR3 DNA follows: TGTGCCAGTAAGAGCTCCTACAATGAGCAGTTCTTC. Protein sequence: CASKSSYNEQFF.

The chain employs TRBV7-9 and TRBJ2-7, with 7 bases that match TRBD1. The CDR3 extends over 16 amino acids. Germline lookup yields CDR1 SEHNR and CDR2 FQNEAQ (reference sequence). V dropped 1 base and J dropped 0; count of bases not matched to a gene: 6. The CDR3 sequence: CASSLGWGQPSYEQYF. The CDR3, as DNA: TGTGCCAGCAGCTTAGGGTGGGGACAGCCCTCCTACGAGCAGTACTTC.

The rearrangement uses TRBV9 and TRBJ1-2, with TRBD1 as a possible D gene (6 bases). The CDR3 covers 15 residues. Germline CDR1 is SGDLS and CDR2 is YYNGEE. V lost 5 bases to trimming and J lost 4 bases, with 18 bases between them. CDR3 nucleotide sequence: TGTGCCAGCAGTCCGAGTGGGGGCTCAACCTATGGCTACACCTTC. This sequence encodes CASSPSGGSTYGYTF. The entire variable domain, with the rest obtained from reference TRBV9 and TRBJ1-2, is as follows: DSGVTQTPKHLITATGQRVTLRCSPRSGDLSVYWYQQSLDQGLQFLIQYYNGEERAKGNILERFSAQQFPDLHSELNLSSLELGDSALYFCASSPSGGSTYGYTFGSGTRLTVV.

The chain uses TRBV25-1 and TRBJ1-4; 9 positions agree with TRBD1. V shed 4 bases and J 8 bases; nucleotides not matched to a gene: 8. CDR3 length: 15 amino acids. Germline lookup yields CDR1 MGHDK and CDR2 SYGVNS. CDR3 in amino acids: CASSVGGQGWEKLFF. CDR3 bases: TGTGCCAGCAGTGTTGGGGGACAGGGCTGGGAAAAACTGTTTTTT.

The J gene is TRBJ2-2, the V gene TRBV7-2, with 7 positions matching TRBD1. There are 16 residues in the CDR3. Germline CDR1 and CDR2: SGHTA and FQGNSA. J was trimmed by 5 bases and V by 4 bases; bases with no gene match: 10. The CDR3 coding sequence is TGTGCCAGCAGCTCCGTAGGGGGCCGTGGGACCGGGGAGCTGTTTTTT. Translation gives CASSSVGGRGTGELFF.

This clone has just a few counts. The chain couples TRBV7-9 to TRBJ1-2, with a weak D call TRBD1 (5 bases). Looked up from germline, CDR1 is SEHNR and CDR2 is FQNEAQ (reference sequence). The CDR3 has 15 amino acids. Trimming took off 1 base at V and 4 bases at J, with 13 bases between the two ends. The CDR3: CASSLDTGVSYGYTF. As DNA, the CDR3 is TGTGCCAGCAGCTTAGATACAGGAGTATCCTATGGCTACACCTTC.

This CDR3 is CAISGLEGAYEQYF. In nucleotides, the CDR3 is TGTGCCATCAGTGGACTAGAAGGTGCCTACGAGCAGTACTTC. The chain recombines TRBV10-3 with TRBJ2-7, with D possibly TRBD2 on 6 matching bases. Germline CDR1 is ENHRY and CDR2 is SYGVKD. There are 14 residues in the CDR3. V was clipped by 4 bases and J by 2 bases, with 12 bases between them.